A single sample gave rise to the 30 T cell receptor beta chains below, sequenced in a study of T cells in Graves' hyperthyroidism and ophthalmopathy (dated by TCRdb to about 2019). The library was built by means of multiplex PCR. Sequenced on an Illumina HiSeq 2000. The TCR beta CDR3 regions were amplified from RNA transcripts. The TCR CDR3 was subjected to a first round of RT-PCR using the HTBI primer set and the Qiagen OneStep RT-PCR kit. The public reads were quality trimmed at Q25 with fastp and then assembled into clones with MiXCR by TCRdb, keeping productive beta chains. Rows with one shared CDR3 protein collapse into an entry with the most common genes and DNA. The sample contains approximately 520,000 distinct CDR3 sequences, less than 25% of them found a single time. The top ten clonotypes cover less than 30% of the sample. Material: blood. These TCRs come from a man between 18 and 35 years old with Graves' hyperthyroidism.

The gene calls are TRBV12-3 or TRBV12-4 and TRBJ1-1; a possible D gene is TRBD1 (5 bases). The V and J ends lost 4 bases and 4 bases respectively, with 13 bases between them. This CDR3 has 14 residues. The DNA of the CDR3 is TGTGCCAGCAGTTCCGGGGGATCGAGCACTGAAGCTTTCTTT. Translated: CASSSGGSSTEAFF.

This clonotype was detected ten times or more. The chain uses TRBV25-1 and TRBJ2-5, with 10 bases identical to TRBD1. Looked up from germline, CDR1 is MGHDK and CDR2 is SYGVNS. J was trimmed by 4 bases and V by 3 bases; bases with no gene match: 8. The CDR3 is 16 residues long. CDR3 in amino acids: CASSERFWDRGETQYF. DNA for the CDR3: TGTGCCAGCAGTGAGAGATTTTGGGACAGGGGAGAGACCCAGTACTTC.

This clonotype occurred many times. The V call is TRBV28, the J call TRBJ1-1; unclear D gene. Germline V CDR1 and CDR2: MDHEN, SYDVKM. CDR3 length: 13 amino acids. The V gene lost 8 bases and the J gene lost 1 base, with 11 bases spanning the gap. The CDR3: CASGWRRNTEAFF. DNA of the CDR3: TGTGCCAGCGGTTGGAGGCGGAACACTGAAGCTTTCTTT.

This clonotype was seen a handful of times. V and J are TRBV19 and TRBJ2-2; TRBD2 matches at 11 bases. This CDR3 has 15 residues. With 4 bases clipped from V and 5 bases from J, the junction kept 3 bases outside the gene matches. Germline loops: CDR1 LNHDA, CDR2 SQIVND (reference sequence). The CDR3: CASSKTSGVTGELFF. The CDR3 DNA is TGTGCCAGTAGTAAGACTAGCGGGGTTACCGGGGAGCTGTTTTTT. Filled out from reference TRBV19 and TRBJ2-2, the complete variable domain reads DGGITQSPKYLFRKEGQNVTLSCEQNLNHDAMYWYRQDPGQGLRLIYYSQIVNDFQKGDIAEGYSVSREKKESFPLTVTSAQKNPTAFYLCASSKTSGVTGELFFGEGSRLTVL.

The V gene is TRBV6-2 or TRBV6-3, the J gene TRBJ1-2; D not certain. Per germline, CDR1 MNHEY and CDR2 SVGEGT. Trimming cost V 7 bases and J 2 bases, with 20 bases left between them. The CDR3 is 16 amino acids. CDR3 sequence reads: CASIPRNSQRNYGYTF. In DNA, the CDR3 is TGTGCCAGCATTCCTCGGAACAGTCAAAGGAACTATGGCTACACCTTC.

This clonotype has a count of ten or more. The genes are TRBV27 and TRBJ1-1; D is perhaps TRBD1 (5 bases). The CDR3 has 13 residues. With 4 bases removed from V and 7 bases from J, the gap between germline ends came to 13 bases. Germline CDR1 is MNHEY and CDR2 is SMNVEV (reference sequence). In DNA, the CDR3 is TGTGCCAGCAGTTCGGACCGGGACGGTGAAGCTTTCTTT. This sequence encodes CASSSDRDGEAFF.

This clonotype occurred many times. This chain connects TRBV11-2 to TRBJ2-7; TRBD2 is a possible D gene (5 bases). Germline lookup yields CDR1 SGHAT and CDR2 FQNNGV. V shed 0 bases and J shed 0 bases, with 12 bases lying between them. The CDR3 length is 16 residues. DNA for the CDR3: TGTGCCAGCAGCTTAGAAGGACTCCGGCCCTCCTACGAGCAGTACTTC. Protein product: CASSLEGLRPSYEQYF.

This clonotype was seen at least ten times. V is TRBV20-1 and J is TRBJ1-5; TRBD1 matches at 9 bases. J was trimmed by 3 bases and V by 6 bases; bases with no gene match: 6. Germline CDR1 is DFQATT and CDR2 is SNEGSKA (reference sequence). The CDR3 is 14 residues long. In nucleotides, the CDR3 is TGCAGTGCGCTACAGGGGGCCTACAATCAGCCCCAGCATTTT. This codes for CSALQGAYNQPQHF.

This clonotype was seen many times. The CDR3 protein is CASSPSGGGYEQYF. The CDR3 region has the DNA TGTGCCAGTAGCCCTAGCGGGGGAGGATACGAGCAGTACTTC. The rearrangement joins TRBV11-2 to TRBJ2-7; TRBD2 matches 10 bases. V lost 9 bases to trimming and J lost 4 bases; unmatched junction nucleotides: 9. This CDR3 comprises 14 residues. Germline V gene data show CDR1 as SGHAT and CDR2 as FQNNGV. Drawing the rest from reference TRBV11-2 and TRBJ2-7, the complete variable domain is EAGVAQSPRYKIIEKRQSVAFWCNPISGHATLYWYQQILGQGPKLLIQFQNNGVVDDSQLPKDRFSAERLKGVDSTLKIQPAKLEDSAVYLCASSPSGGGYEQYFGPGTRLTVT.

This clonotype was detected ten times or more. The V call is TRBV28, the J call TRBJ2-7, with 7 nucleotides matching TRBD1. After removal of 5 bases from V and 2 bases from J, the junction contained 3 bases not matched to a gene. CDR3 length: 13 residues. The germline gives CDR1 MDHEN, CDR2 SYDVKM. DNA of the CDR3: TGTGCCAGCAGTGAGACAGGGACCTACGAGCAGTACTTC. Translation: CASSETGTYEQYF. Full variable domain (missing parts from reference TRBV28 and TRBJ2-7): DVKVTQSSRYLVKRTGEKVFLECVQDMDHENMFWYRQDPGLGLRLIYFSYDVKMKEKGDIPEGYSVSREKKERFSLILESASTNQTSMYLCASSETGTYEQYFGPGTRLTVT.

In its sample, this clonotype was seen many times. The chain couples TRBV6-2 or TRBV6-3 to TRBJ1-1; D not certain. Per the germline V gene, CDR1 is MNHEY and CDR2 is SVGEGT. The V end lost 6 bases, the J end lost 3 bases, and 17 bases lay between the germline ends. The CDR3 has 15 amino acids. The CDR3 DNA reads TGTGCCAGCAGCCCACCGGTGCCGCGAGACACTGAAGCTTTCTTT. Its translation: CASSPPVPRDTEAFF.

This clonotype was observed a handful of times. This chain joins TRBV3-1 and TRBJ2-5; D uncertain. The CDR3 loop spans 13 amino acids. CDR1 is LGHDT and CDR2 is YNNKEL in the germline V gene (reference sequence). V was clipped by 0 bases and J by 4 bases, with 6 bases between them. CDR3 sequence reads: CASSQEGLETQYF. Here the CDR3 DNA reads TGTGCCAGCAGCCAAGAAGGGTTAGAGACCCAGTACTTC.

This clonotype was seen repeatedly, ten times or more. The rearrangement links TRBV6-1 to TRBJ2-7; D possibly corresponds to TRBD2 (5 bases). Germline values: CDR1 MNHNS, CDR2 SASEGT. CDR3 size: 14 residues. Deletions cut 6 bases from V and 6 bases from J, with 18 bases between. The CDR3 DNA is TGTGCCAGCAGCTTCCAGGCCCGGGAAGGCGAGCAGTACTTC. Translation gives CASSFQAREGEQYF.

This clonotype was seen a handful of times. The V call is TRBV6-1, the J call TRBJ2-7, with D unresolved. The V gene lost 5 bases and the J gene lost 5 bases, with 13 bases spanning the gap. Germline V gives CDR1 MNHNS, CDR2 SASEGT. This CDR3 has 13 residues. CDR3 region: CASSKRSPDEQYF. The DNA of the CDR3 is TGTGCCAGCAGTAAACGGAGTCCGGACGAGCAGTACTTC.

This clonotype was observed many times. The genes are TRBV2 and TRBJ1-1; D gene unclear. Looked up from germline, CDR1 is SNHLY and CDR2 is FYNNEI. V lost 2 bases and J 7 bases, leaving 14 bases between the germline ends. The CDR3 loop spans 14 amino acids. CDR3 in amino acids: CASSERIRENEAFF. DNA of the CDR3: TGTGCCAGCAGTGAACGTATACGGGAAAATGAAGCTTTCTTT.

This clonotype was seen a few times. The chain joins TRBV13 to TRBJ1-6; TRBD1 matches at 10 bases. After removal of 3 bases from V and 6 bases from J, the junction contained 5 bases not matched to a gene. Germline V gene data show CDR1 as PRHDT and CDR2 as FYEKMQ (reference sequence). This CDR3 has 16 residues. The CDR3 spells CASSFWTGGVNSPLHF. CDR3 DNA sequence: TGTGCCAGCAGCTTCTGGACAGGGGGTGTTAATTCACCCCTCCACTTT.

This clonotype was recorded at least ten times. The gene calls are TRBV12-3 or TRBV12-4 and TRBJ2-7; 16 bases line up with TRBD2. After removal of 0 bases from V and 7 bases from J, the junction contained 6 bases not matched to a gene. The CDR3 sequence is 17 residues long. The CDR3 coding sequence is TGTGCCAGCAGTTTAGCGGGACTAGCGGGGGGGCCGGGGGAGCAGTACTTC. Amino acid sequence: CASSLAGLAGGPGEQYF.

This clonotype was found a few times. The CDR3 reads CASSSQGATAGELFF. Written as DNA, the CDR3 is TGTGCCAGCAGCTCGCAGGGGGCTACAGCCGGGGAGCTGTTTTTT. This sequence joins TRBV11-3 and TRBJ2-2, with TRBD1 matching over 8 bases. From germline, CDR1 is SGHNT and CDR2 YENEEA. With 4 bases clipped from V and 6 bases from J, the junction kept 7 bases outside the gene matches. This CDR3 has 15 amino acids.

This clonotype was seen ten or more times. The rearrangement joins TRBV7-9 to TRBJ1-2, with a weak D call TRBD1 (6 bases). Looked up from germline, CDR1 is SEHNR and CDR2 is FQNEAQ (reference sequence). The CDR3 extends over 15 amino acids. Trimming took 5 bases from V and 4 from J, leaving 17 bases between them. CDR3 loop: CASSPPSGAFYGYTF. In DNA form, the CDR3 reads TGTGCCAGCAGCCCGCCTTCAGGGGCCTTCTATGGCTACACCTTC.

The rearrangement links TRBV7-8 to TRBJ1-5; a weak D match, TRBD1 (5 bases). Germline CDR1 reads SGHVS; CDR2 reads FQNEAQ. Deletions cut 1 base from V and 4 bases from J, with 11 bases between. This CDR3 region has 15 residues. The CDR3 loop is CASSLETVPNQPQHF. The CDR3 DNA reads as TGTGCCAGCAGCTTAGAGACAGTTCCTAATCAGCCCCAGCATTTT.

In its sample, this clonotype was seen a few times. The chain links TRBV2 to TRBJ2-7; D not resolved. Trimming pared 8 bases from V and 0 bases from J, leaving 14 bases between. The CDR3 spans 14 residues. Per germline, CDR1 SNHLY and CDR2 FYNNEI. The CDR3 DNA reads as TGTGCCAGCGGGTGGGCAGGAGCCTCCTACGAGCAGTACTTC. Its protein product is CASGWAGASYEQYF.

This clonotype has ten or more counts. V and J are TRBV9 and TRBJ1-1, with 7 bases that match TRBD1. CDR1 is SGDLS, CDR2 YYNGEE, per germline. V was clipped by 4 bases and J by 3 bases; unmatched bases: 6. The CDR3 covers 14 residues. This chain's CDR3 is CASSPSDRDTEAFF. The CDR3 region has the DNA TGTGCCAGCAGCCCGTCAGACAGGGACACTGAAGCTTTCTTT. Drawing the rest from reference TRBV9 and TRBJ1-1, the complete variable domain is DSGVTQTPKHLITATGQRVTLRCSPRSGDLSVYWYQQSLDQGLQFLIQYYNGEERAKGNILERFSAQQFPDLHSELNLSSLELGDSALYFCASSPSDRDTEAFFGQGTRLTVV.

This clonotype was detected many times. The gene calls are TRBV12-3 or TRBV12-4 and TRBJ1-5, with no clear D. CDR3 length: 13 amino acids. Deletions cut 1 base from V and 4 bases from J, with 5 bases between. The CDR3 DNA follows: TGTGCCAGCAGTTTAGGGTGGAATCAGCCCCAGCATTTT. This gives the protein CASSLGWNQPQHF.

This clonotype was found many times. The chain uses TRBV12-3 or TRBV12-4 and TRBJ1-1, with D unclear. The CDR3 consists of 12 residues. Trimming cost V 1 base and J 1 base, with 1 base left between them. CDR3 sequence (DNA): TGTGCCAGCAGTTTAGGGAACACTGAAGCTTTCTTT. Translating gives CASSLGNTEAFF.

A note on this clonotype: A much larger clone lies a single base off, so this may be a read error. V usage is TRBV12-3 or TRBV12-4 and J usage is TRBJ2-5; D not certain. The CDR3 spans 13 residues. The CDR3 here is CASSLGTPETLYF. CDR3 nucleotides: TGTGCCAGCAGTTTAGGAACGCCTGAGACCCTGTACTTC.

This clonotype has a count of ten or more. The chain has TRBV27 and TRBJ1-1; D gene unclear. The CDR3 totals 14 residues. Trimming pared 5 bases from V and 2 bases from J, leaving 12 bases between. Germline loops: CDR1 MNHEY, CDR2 SMNVEV (reference sequence). CDR3 DNA sequence: TGTGCCAGCAGTGCGGGTGGGCCCAACACTGAAGCTTTCTTT. This codes for CASSAGGPNTEAFF.

In its sample, this clonotype was seen many times. V gene TRBV5-1 combines with J gene TRBJ1-2; 8 bases line up with TRBD1. The CDR3 totals 15 residues. The germline gives CDR1 SGHRS, CDR2 YFSETQ. V shed 1 base and J 4 bases; nucleotides not matched to a gene: 6. The CDR3 sequence: CASSLYGQGGYGYTF. The CDR3 DNA reads as TGCGCCAGCAGCTTGTACGGACAGGGAGGCTATGGCTACACCTTC.

The genes are TRBV7-9 and TRBJ1-5; D is ambiguous. CDR3 length equals 13 residues. Per the germline V gene, CDR1 is SEHNR and CDR2 is FQNEAQ (reference sequence). Trimming pared 3 bases from V and 4 bases from J, leaving 7 bases between. The CDR3 spells CASSFSANQPQHF. The DNA for the CDR3 is TGTGCCAGCAGCTTTTCGGCTAATCAGCCCCAGCATTTT.

This clonotype was seen a handful of times. This sequence joins TRBV27 and TRBJ1-2; 10 bases map to TRBD1. Germline V gene sequence: CDR1 MNHEY, CDR2 SMNVEV (reference sequence). This CDR3 contains 14 residues. V gave up 4 bases and J gave up 8 bases; unmatched junction bases: 7. The CDR3 nucleotides read TGTGCCAGCAGTTCTCGACAGGGGGCAAGCGGCTACACCTTC. It encodes CASSSRQGASGYTF.

The chain joins TRBV28 to TRBJ2-1, with D uncertain. Trimming shortened V by 2 bases and J by 10 bases, and 12 bases separated the two germline ends. Germline V CDR1 and CDR2: MDHEN, SYDVKM. The CDR3 is 13 residues long. CDR3 bases: TGTGCCAGCAGTTTAGTCGAGATCGGGGAGCAGTTCTTC. Translated, it gives CASSLVEIGEQFF.